Below are 13 T cell receptor beta chains sequenced from a single sample in a study of blood T cell repertoires in COVID-19. Assay used: immunoSEQ multiplex PCR; TCRdb lists only in-frame clones, some missing. The sample yields around 100,000 clones, around 89% seen once. The specimen sequenced was peripheral blood. These TCRs come from a woman aged 60-75 years with acute or convalescent COVID-19.

V gene TRBV5-8 combines with J gene TRBJ2-3, with D tentatively TRBD1 (6 bases). The CDR3 length is 15 residues. V was pared by 4 bases and J by 2 bases, with 14 bases between. CDR1 is SGHTS and CDR2 is YDEGEE in the germline V gene. Here the CDR3 DNA reads TGTGCCAGCAGCCGCCTTTGGGACAACACAGATACGCAGTATTTT. It yields the protein CASSRLWDNTDTQYF.

The chain combines TRBV28 with TRBJ2-2; 9 nucleotides agree with TRBD2. V lost 6 bases and J lost 4; bases outside the gene matches: 12. This CDR3 region has 17 residues. Germline loops: CDR1 MDHEN, CDR2 SYDVKM. The CDR3 reads CASRGIAGAEITGELFF. The CDR3 bases are TGTGCCAGCAGAGGAATAGCGGGAGCCGAGATCACCGGGGAGCTGTTTTTT.

This clone was seen only once. The chain uses TRBV6-6 and TRBJ1-1, with D possibly being TRBD1 (6 bases). The CDR3 runs 14 residues. Trimming took off 6 bases at V and 3 bases at J, with 14 bases between the two ends. The germline V gene encodes CDR1 MNHNY and CDR2 SVGAGI (reference sequence). CDR3 coding DNA: TGTGCCAGCAGACGCCGGGACACCTACACTGAAGCTTTCTTT. Protein product: CASRRRDTYTEAFF.

This chain uses TRBV2 with TRBJ2-3; 12 bases align to TRBD2. The germline V gene has CDR1 SNHLY and CDR2 FYNNEI. This CDR3 is built from 15 residues. The V and J ends lost 4 bases and 9 bases, in that order; junction bases with no gene match: 8. The CDR3 DNA reads TGTGCCAGCAGTGGACTAGCGGGAGTGGCAGGGACGCAGTATTTT. This sequence encodes CASSGLAGVAGTQYF.

A note on this clone: Compared with germline, one end of the junction differs, possibly owing to a read error. This chain links TRBV7-7 with TRBJ1-6; 10 bases agree with TRBD1. The V gene's germline CDR1 is SSHAT and CDR2 FNYEAQ (reference sequence). The CDR3 has 16 residues. CDR3: CASTPGTGDPNSPLHF. The CDR3 coding sequence is TGTGCTAGCACCCCAGGGACAGGGGATCCTAATTCACCCCTCCACTTT. Combining the CDR3 with reference TRBV7-7 and TRBJ1-6 gives the whole variable domain GAGVSQSPRYKVTKRGQDVTLRCDPISSHATLYWYQQALGQGPEFLTYFNYEAQPDKSGLPSDRFSAERPEGSISTLTIQRTEQRDSAMYRCASTPGTGDPNSPLHFGNGTRLTVT.

The chain joins TRBV5-4 to TRBJ1-1, with no clear D. V dropped 0 bases and J dropped 6 bases, with 12 bases sitting between them. CDR1 and CDR2 from the germline V gene are SGHNT and YYREEE (reference sequence). The CDR3 loop spans 14 amino acids. This chain's CDR3 is CASSLEITDSEAFF. In DNA, the CDR3 is TGTGCCAGCAGCTTGGAAATCACGGACTCTGAAGCTTTCTTT.

This clone occurred once. CDR3 region: CASSWATTEGEEKLFF. In DNA, the CDR3 is TGTGCCAGCAGCTGGGCTACCACGGAGGGAGAGGAAAAACTGTTTTTT. The V call is TRBV5-6, the J call TRBJ1-4; D is uncertain. The germline V and J ends were trimmed by 3 bases and 8 bases, with 20 bases remaining between them. There are 16 residues in the CDR3. Germline V gene lookup returns CDR1 SGHDT and CDR2 YYEEEE.

The rearrangement links TRBV19 to TRBJ1-2, with TRBD1 identical over 9 bases. The germline gives CDR1 LNHDA, CDR2 SQIVND (reference sequence). V lost 5 bases, J lost 0 bases, and 4 bases stayed unmatched. CDR3 length equals 15 residues. The CDR3 bases are TGTGCCAGTAGTGAAACAGGGGGCACTAACTATGGCTACACCTTC. Protein product: CASSETGGTNYGYTF. Combining the CDR3 with reference TRBV19 and TRBJ1-2 gives the whole variable domain DGGITQSPKYLFRKEGQNVTLSCEQNLNHDAMYWYRQDPGQGLRLIYYSQIVNDFQKGDIAEGYSVSREKKESFPLTVTSAQKNPTAFYLCASSETGGTNYGYTFGSGTRLTVV.

The V gene is TRBV15, the J gene TRBJ2-5, with D tentatively TRBD2 (5 bases). There are 14 residues in the CDR3. Deletions cut 3 bases from V and 5 bases from J, with 13 bases between. The germline V gene encodes CDR1 LNHNV and CDR2 YYDKDF (reference sequence). The CDR3 nucleotides read TGTGCCACCAGCAGGAGGGCGGAGTCCGAGACCCAGTACTTC. Translated, it gives CATSRRAESETQYF. The variable domain in full, completed from reference TRBV15 and TRBJ2-5, reads DAMVIQNPRYQVTQFGKPVTLSCSQTLNHNVMYWYQQKSSQAPKLLFHYYDKDFNNEADTPDNFQSRRPNTSFCFLDIRSPGLGDTAMYLCATSRRAESETQYFGPGTRLLVL.

This chain joins TRBV6-6 and TRBJ1-4; D ambiguous. The CDR3 totals 15 residues. In germline, CDR1 is MNHNY, CDR2 SVGAGI (reference sequence). V dropped 0 bases and J dropped 4 bases, with 9 bases sitting between them. The CDR3 sequence is CASSYSPVRNEKLFF. The CDR3 region has the DNA TGTGCCAGCAGTTACTCCCCCGTGCGTAATGAAAAACTGTTTTTT.

The chain joins TRBV9 to TRBJ1-2; no reliable D call. This CDR3 is built from 14 residues. Trimming pared 3 bases from V and 6 bases from J, leaving 15 bases between. The germline V gene has CDR1 SGDLS and CDR2 YYNGEE. DNA for the CDR3: TGTGCCAGCAGCGAGCGAAGCACGTTGGATGGCTACACCTTC. Its translation is CASSERSTLDGYTF. The full variable domain, rest sourced from reference TRBV9 and TRBJ1-2, is DSGVTQTPKHLITATGQRVTLRCSPRSGDLSVYWYQQSLDQGLQFLIQYYNGEERAKGNILERFSAQQFPDLHSELNLSSLELGDSALYFCASSERSTLDGYTFGSGTRLTVV.

V and J are TRBV9 and TRBJ2-7, with TRBD1 as a possible D gene (6 bases). The CDR3 loop spans 16 amino acids. V lost 0 bases, J lost 0 bases, and 13 bases lay in between. Germline assignment: CDR1 SGDLS and CDR2 YYNGEE. The CDR3 DNA sequence: TGTGCCAGCAGCGTAGGAGGGGGAAGGTACTCCTACGAGCAGTACTTC. Its protein is CASSVGGGRYSYEQYF.

The rearrangement uses TRBV7-3 and TRBJ2-1; TRBD2 matches at 9 bases. With V trimmed by 3 bases and J by 5 bases, 11 bases remained unmatched. Germline CDR1 SGHTA, CDR2 FQGTGA. The CDR3 contains 17 residues. The CDR3 region has the DNA TGTGCCAGCAGCTTGTACGTCGGGGCGGGAGGGGACAATGAGCAGTTCTTC. It yields the protein CASSLYVGAGGDNEQFF.